This T cell receptor beta chain was profiled in a study of T cell changes during pregnancy in multiple sclerosis. Method: immunoSEQ multiplex PCR; TCRdb's copy keeps in-frame clones and lacks some. Of about 86,000 clones in the sample, 85% to 95% were seen once. This TCR was sampled from a female donor in good health, enrolled as a control in a pregnancy study. The material was peripheral blood, obtained in the first trimester of pregnancy.

In nucleotides, the CDR3 is TGCAGTGCTTCCATCAACACTGAAGCTTTCTTT. It translates to CSASINTEAFF. The gene calls are TRBV20-1 and TRBJ1-1; unclear D gene. Germline loops: CDR1 DFQATT, CDR2 SNEGSKA (reference sequence). This CDR3 is built from 11 residues. V lost 5 bases and J lost 2, with 6 bases in between.